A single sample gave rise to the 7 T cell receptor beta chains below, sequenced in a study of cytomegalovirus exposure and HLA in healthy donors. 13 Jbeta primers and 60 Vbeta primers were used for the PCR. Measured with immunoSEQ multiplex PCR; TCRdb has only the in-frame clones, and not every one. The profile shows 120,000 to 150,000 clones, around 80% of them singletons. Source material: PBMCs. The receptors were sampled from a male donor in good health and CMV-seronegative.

The CDR3 reads CASSIGISGNTIYF. The DNA of the CDR3 is TGTGCCAGCAGCATCGGGATCTCTGGAAACACCATATATTTT. V is TRBV7-2 and J is TRBJ1-3; D remains unclear. Between the trimmed V and J ends, which lost 5 bases and 0 bases, there was a span of 8 bases. The V gene's germline CDR1 is SGHTA and CDR2 FQGNSA. CDR3 length equals 14 residues.

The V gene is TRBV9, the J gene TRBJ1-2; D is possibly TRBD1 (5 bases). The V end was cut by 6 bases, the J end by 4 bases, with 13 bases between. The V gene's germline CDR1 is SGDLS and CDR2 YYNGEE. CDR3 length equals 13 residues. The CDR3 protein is CASTPGGGYGYTF. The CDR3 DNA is TGTGCCAGCACCCCGGGGGGAGGCTATGGCTACACCTTC.

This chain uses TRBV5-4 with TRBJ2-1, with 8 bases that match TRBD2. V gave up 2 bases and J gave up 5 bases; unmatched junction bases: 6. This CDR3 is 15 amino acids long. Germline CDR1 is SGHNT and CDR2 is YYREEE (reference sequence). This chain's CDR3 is CASSFKLAANNEQFF. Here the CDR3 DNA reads TGTGCCAGCAGCTTCAAACTAGCGGCCAACAATGAGCAGTTCTTC.

The CDR3: CASSQDGTALLGKNIQYF. The CDR3 DNA reads as TGTGCCAGCAGCCAAGATGGAACAGCCCTTTTAGGCAAAAACATTCAGTACTTC. The gene calls are TRBV4-2 and TRBJ2-4, with D hard to call. Trimming stripped 0 bases from V and 3 bases from J, with 18 bases between. This CDR3 has 18 residues. The V gene's germline CDR1 is LGHNA and CDR2 YNFKEQ.

The CDR3 sequence: CASSFNVRGAGTGELFF. CDR3 DNA sequence: TGCGCCAGCAGCTTTAATGTCCGGGGGGCCGGCACCGGGGAGCTGTTTTTT. The chain uses TRBV5-1 and TRBJ2-2; D may be TRBD2 (7 bases). Germline CDR1 SGHRS, CDR2 YFSETQ. CDR3 length: 17 residues. V lost 2 bases and J lost 4, with 18 bases in between.

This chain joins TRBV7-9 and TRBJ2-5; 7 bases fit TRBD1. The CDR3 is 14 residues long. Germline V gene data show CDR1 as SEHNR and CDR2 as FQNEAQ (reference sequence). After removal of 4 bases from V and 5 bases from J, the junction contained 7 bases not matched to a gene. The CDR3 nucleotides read TGTGCCAGCAGCTGGGGACAGCGCGGGGAGACCCAGTACTTC. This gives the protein CASSWGQRGETQYF.

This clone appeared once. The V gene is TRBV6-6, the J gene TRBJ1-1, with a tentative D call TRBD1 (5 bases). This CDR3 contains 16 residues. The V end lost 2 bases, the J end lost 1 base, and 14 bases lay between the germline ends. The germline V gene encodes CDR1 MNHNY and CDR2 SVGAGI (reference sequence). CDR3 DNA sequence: TGTGCCAGCAGTTACAACCAGGGTAACGCGAACACTGAAGCTTTCTTT. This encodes CASSYNQGNANTEAFF.